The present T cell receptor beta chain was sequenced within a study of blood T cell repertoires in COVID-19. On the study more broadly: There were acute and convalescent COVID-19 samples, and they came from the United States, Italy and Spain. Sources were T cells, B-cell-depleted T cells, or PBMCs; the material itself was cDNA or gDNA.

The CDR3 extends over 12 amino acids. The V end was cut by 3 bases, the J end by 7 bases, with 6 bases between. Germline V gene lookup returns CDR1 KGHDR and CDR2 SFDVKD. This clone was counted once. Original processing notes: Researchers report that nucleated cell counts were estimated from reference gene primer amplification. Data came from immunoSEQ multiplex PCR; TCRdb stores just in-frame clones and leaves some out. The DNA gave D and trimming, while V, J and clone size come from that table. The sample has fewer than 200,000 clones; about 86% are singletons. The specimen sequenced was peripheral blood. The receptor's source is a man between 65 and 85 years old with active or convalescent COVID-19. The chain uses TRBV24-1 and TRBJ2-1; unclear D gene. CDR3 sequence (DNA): TGTGCCACCAGTGATGGCCCAAATGAGCAGTTCTTC. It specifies CATSDGPNEQFF.